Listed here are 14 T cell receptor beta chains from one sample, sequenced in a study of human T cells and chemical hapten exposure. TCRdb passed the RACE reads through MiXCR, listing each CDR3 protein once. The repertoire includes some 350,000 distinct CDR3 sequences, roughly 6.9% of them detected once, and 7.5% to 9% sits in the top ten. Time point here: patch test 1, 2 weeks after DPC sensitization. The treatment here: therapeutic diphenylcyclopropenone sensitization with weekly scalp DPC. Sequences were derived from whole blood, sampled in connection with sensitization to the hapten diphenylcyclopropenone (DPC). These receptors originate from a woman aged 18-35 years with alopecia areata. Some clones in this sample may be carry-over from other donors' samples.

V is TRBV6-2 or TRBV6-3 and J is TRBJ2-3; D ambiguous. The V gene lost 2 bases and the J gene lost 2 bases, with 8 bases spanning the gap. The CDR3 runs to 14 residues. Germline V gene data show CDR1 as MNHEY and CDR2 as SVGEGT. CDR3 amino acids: CASSYGTATDTQYF. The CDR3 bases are TGTGCCAGCAGTTACGGAACAGCCACAGATACGCAGTATTTT.

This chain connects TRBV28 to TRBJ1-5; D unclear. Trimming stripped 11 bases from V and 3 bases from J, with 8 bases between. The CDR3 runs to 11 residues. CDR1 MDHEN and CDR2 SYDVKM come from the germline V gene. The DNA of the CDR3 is TGTGCCTCCGGGGACAATCAGCCCCAGCATTTT. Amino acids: CASGDNQPQHF.

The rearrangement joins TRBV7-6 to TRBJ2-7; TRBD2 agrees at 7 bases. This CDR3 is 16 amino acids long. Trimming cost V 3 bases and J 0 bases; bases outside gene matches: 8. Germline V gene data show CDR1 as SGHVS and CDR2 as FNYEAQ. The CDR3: CASSLVEGRGSYEQYF. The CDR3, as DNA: TGTGCCAGCAGCTTGGTTGAGGGGAGGGGCTCCTACGAGCAGTACTTC.

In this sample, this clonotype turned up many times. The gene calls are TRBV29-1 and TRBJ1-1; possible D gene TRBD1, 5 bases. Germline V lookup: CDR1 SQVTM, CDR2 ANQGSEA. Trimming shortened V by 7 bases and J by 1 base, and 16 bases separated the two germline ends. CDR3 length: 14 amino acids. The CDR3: CSAATRDPNTEAFF. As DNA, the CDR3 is TGCAGCGCCGCAACCCGGGACCCGAACACTGAAGCTTTCTTT.

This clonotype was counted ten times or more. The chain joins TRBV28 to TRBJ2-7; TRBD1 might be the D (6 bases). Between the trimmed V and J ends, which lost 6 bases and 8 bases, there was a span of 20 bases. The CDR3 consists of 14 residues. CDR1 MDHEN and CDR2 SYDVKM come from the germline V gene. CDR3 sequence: CASRADPGQQKQYF. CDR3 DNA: TGTGCCAGCAGAGCCGACCCCGGACAGCAGAAGCAGTACTTC.

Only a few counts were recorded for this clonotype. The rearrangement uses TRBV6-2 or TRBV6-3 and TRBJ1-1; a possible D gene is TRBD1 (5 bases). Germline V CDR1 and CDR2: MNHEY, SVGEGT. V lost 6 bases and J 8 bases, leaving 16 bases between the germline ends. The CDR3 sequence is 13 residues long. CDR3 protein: CASSLSLRGEAFF. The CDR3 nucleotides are TGTGCCAGCAGCCTCTCTCTTCGGGGCGAAGCTTTCTTT.

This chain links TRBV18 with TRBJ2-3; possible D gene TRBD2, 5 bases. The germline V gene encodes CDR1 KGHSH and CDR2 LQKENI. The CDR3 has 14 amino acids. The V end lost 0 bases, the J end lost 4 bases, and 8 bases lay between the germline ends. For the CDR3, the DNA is TGTGCCAGCTCACCACCGGGAGTCCCAGATACGCAGTATTTT. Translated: CASSPPGVPDTQYF. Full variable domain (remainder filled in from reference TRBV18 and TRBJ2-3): NAGVMQNPRHLVRRRGQEARLRCSPMKGHSHVYWYRQLPEEGLKFMVYLQKENIIDESGMPKERFSAEFPKEGPSILRIQQVVRGDSAAYFCASSPPGVPDTQYFGPGTRLTVL.

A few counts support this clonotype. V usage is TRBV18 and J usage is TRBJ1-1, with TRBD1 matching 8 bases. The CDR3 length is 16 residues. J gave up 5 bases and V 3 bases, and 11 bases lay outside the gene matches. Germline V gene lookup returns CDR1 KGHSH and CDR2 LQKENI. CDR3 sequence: CASSPRTQTGETEAFF. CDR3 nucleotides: TGTGCCAGCTCACCCCGGACTCAGACAGGGGAGACTGAAGCTTTCTTT.

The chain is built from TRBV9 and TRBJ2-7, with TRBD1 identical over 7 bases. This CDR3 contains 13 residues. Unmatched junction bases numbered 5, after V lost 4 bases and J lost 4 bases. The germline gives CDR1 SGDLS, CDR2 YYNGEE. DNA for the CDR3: TGTGCCAGCAGCAAGGGACAGATATACGAGCAGTACTTC. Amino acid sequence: CASSKGQIYEQYF.

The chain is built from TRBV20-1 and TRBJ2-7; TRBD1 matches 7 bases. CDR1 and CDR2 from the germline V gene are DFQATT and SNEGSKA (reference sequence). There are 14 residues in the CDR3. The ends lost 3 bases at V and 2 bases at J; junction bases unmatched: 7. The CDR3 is CSASRSGQAYEQYF. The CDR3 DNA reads TGCAGTGCTAGCCGTTCAGGACAGGCCTACGAGCAGTACTTC.

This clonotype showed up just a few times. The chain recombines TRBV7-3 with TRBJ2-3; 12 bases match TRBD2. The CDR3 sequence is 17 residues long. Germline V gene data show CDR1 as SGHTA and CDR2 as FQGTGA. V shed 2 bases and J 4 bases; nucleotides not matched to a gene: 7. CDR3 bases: TGTGCCAGCAGCTTAGGCCCCGGGACTAGCGGGCCAGATACGCAGTATTTT. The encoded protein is CASSLGPGTSGPDTQYF.

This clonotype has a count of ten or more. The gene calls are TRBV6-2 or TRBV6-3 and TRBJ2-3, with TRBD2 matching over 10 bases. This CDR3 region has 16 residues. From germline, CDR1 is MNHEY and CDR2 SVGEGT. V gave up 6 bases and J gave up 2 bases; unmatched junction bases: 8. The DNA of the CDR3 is TGTGCCAGCAGAGTCTTAGGACTAGCGGACACAGATACGCAGTATTTT. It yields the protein CASRVLGLADTDTQYF.

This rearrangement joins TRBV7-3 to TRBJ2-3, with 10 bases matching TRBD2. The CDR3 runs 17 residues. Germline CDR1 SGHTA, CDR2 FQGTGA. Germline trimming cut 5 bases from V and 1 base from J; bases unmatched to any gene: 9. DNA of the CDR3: TGTGCCAGCAGCCAAAGCGGGGGGGTGAGTCGCACAGATACGCAGTATTTT. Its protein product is CASSQSGGVSRTDTQYF.

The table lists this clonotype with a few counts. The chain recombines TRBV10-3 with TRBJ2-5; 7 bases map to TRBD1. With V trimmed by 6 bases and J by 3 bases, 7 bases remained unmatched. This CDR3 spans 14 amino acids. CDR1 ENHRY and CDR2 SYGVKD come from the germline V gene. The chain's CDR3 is CAIRRTGPEETQYF. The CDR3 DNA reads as TGTGCCATCAGGCGGACAGGACCAGAAGAGACCCAGTACTTC.